Below are 6 T cell receptor beta chains sequenced from a single sample in a study of T cells after yellow fever vaccination (dated by TCRdb to about 2019). Receptor amplification or capture employed 5' RACE. TCRdb lists the instrument as Illumina HiSeq 2500. TCRdb redid the processing of the public reads, applying fastp at Q25 and MiXCR, and retained in-frame beta chains. Each entry is one CDR3 protein sequence, shown with its most common DNA and genes. In all, the sample holds 450,000 to 600,000 distinct CDR3 sequences, and about a sixth of those were seen once. Of the sample, around a sixth is held by the ten largest clones. Reading the label with the study, this specimen's treatment or condition is: live attenuated yellow fever vaccine strain. The sample consisted of PBMCs, taken 5 to 6 days after the first yellow fever vaccination. These receptors came from a man aged 18 to 30 who received the YFV17D yellow fever vaccine.

The chain couples TRBV20-1 to TRBJ2-7, with D possibly called TRBD1 or TRBD2 (5 bases each). Germline V lookup: CDR1 DFQATT, CDR2 SNEGSKA (reference sequence). The V gene lost 0 bases and the J gene lost 2 bases, with 14 bases spanning the gap. The CDR3 loop spans 15 amino acids. This chain's CDR3 is CSARDPRDRTYEQYF. Here the CDR3 DNA reads TGCAGTGCTAGAGATCCCCGGGACCGAACCTACGAGCAGTACTTC.

The chain combines TRBV15 with TRBJ2-2, with 12 bases that match TRBD1. V was pared by 5 bases and J by 6 bases, with 13 bases of the junction left unmatched. The length of the CDR3 is 18 residues. CDR1 is LNHNV, CDR2 YYDKDF, per germline (reference sequence). CDR3 region: CATSPYGTGGGKAGELFF. Here the CDR3 DNA reads TGTGCCACCAGCCCATACGGGACAGGGGGCGGTAAAGCCGGGGAGCTGTTTTTT. The variable domain in full, with the rest retrieved from reference TRBV15 and TRBJ2-2, is DAMVIQNPRYQVTQFGKPVTLSCSQTLNHNVMYWYQQKSSQAPKLLFHYYDKDFNNEADTPDNFQSRRPNTSFCFLDIRSPGLGDTAMYLCATSPYGTGGGKAGELFFGEGSRLTVL.

The V call is TRBV24-1, the J call TRBJ2-7; TRBD1 aligns across 7 bases. The CDR3 covers 15 residues. The germline V gene encodes CDR1 KGHDR and CDR2 SFDVKD. Losses at the gene ends were 9 bases for V and 1 base for J; bases not matched to a gene: 11. The CDR3 here is CATLDRPLPSYEQYV. The DNA for the CDR3 is TGTGCCACCTTGGACAGGCCGTTACCATCCTACGAGCAGTACGTC.

The table lists this clonotype with a few counts. The gene calls are TRBV5-4 and TRBJ1-2, with 7 bases matching TRBD1. V trimming: 4 bases; J trimming: 5 bases; junction bases outside the gene matches: 8. The CDR3 contains 14 residues. Germline-derived CDR1 and CDR2 are SGHNT and YYREEE (reference sequence). In DNA form, the CDR3 reads TGTGCCAGCAGCCGTGGGACAGACCAGTATGGCTACACCTTC. Translation gives CASSRGTDQYGYTF.

CDR3 loop: CASSSRPETFNGELFF. As DNA, the CDR3 is TGTGCCAGCAGCTCCCGGCCCGAAACCTTCAACGGGGAGCTGTTTTTT. This rearrangement joins TRBV7-9 to TRBJ2-2; D remains ambiguous. Trimming removed 4 bases at V and 7 bases at J, with 19 bases between. This CDR3 has 16 residues. Germline-derived CDR1 and CDR2 are SEHNR and FQNEAQ (reference sequence).

The rearrangement links TRBV4-2 to TRBJ1-5; no clear D. Germline V CDR1 and CDR2: LGHNA, YNFKEQ. CDR3 length: 15 amino acids. The V end lost 0 bases, the J end lost 1 base, and 7 bases lay between the germline ends. The CDR3 loop reads CASSQDLTSNQPQHF. The CDR3 DNA sequence: TGTGCCAGCAGCCAAGATCTCACCAGCAATCAGCCCCAGCATTTT.